The 17 T cell receptor beta chains below come from one sample, sequenced in a study of human T cells and chemical hapten exposure. The time point: pre-sensitization, week 0. Indicated treatment: therapeutic diphenylcyclopropenone sensitization with weekly scalp DPC. TCRdb passed the RACE reads through MiXCR, listing each CDR3 protein once. Counted here are 350,000 to 450,000 distinct CDR3 sequences, about 5.1% occurring once; the ten biggest clones make up approximately 2.4%. The specimen comprised whole blood, sampled in connection with sensitization to the hapten diphenylcyclopropenone (DPC). The receptor source for this set is a woman between 50 and 59 years old with alopecia areata. Some clones in this sample may be carry-over from other donors' samples.

This clonotype showed up many times. This chain connects TRBV5-5 to TRBJ1-4, with 7 positions matching TRBD1. Germline V gene lookup returns CDR1 SGHKS and CDR2 YYEKEE (reference sequence). Germline trimming cut 0 bases from V and 8 bases from J; bases unmatched to any gene: 7. This CDR3 has 15 residues. CDR3 in amino acids: CASSLAVTGNEKLFF. The CDR3 region has the DNA TGTGCCAGCAGCTTGGCCGTGACAGGGAACGAAAAACTGTTTTTT.

The chain uses TRBV4-1 and TRBJ1-1; TRBD1 matches 8 bases. The CDR3 has 16 amino acids. V was clipped by 4 bases and J by 7 bases; unmatched bases: 14. The germline V gene encodes CDR1 MGHRA and CDR2 YSYEKL. The DNA of the CDR3 is TGCGCCAGCAGCCCGGGAGGGAGTCAGGGGGCCGTTGAAGCTTTCTTT. It codes for CASSPGGSQGAVEAFF.

The chain employs TRBV25-1 and TRBJ2-2; TRBD2 matches 10 bases. The CDR3 length is 19 residues. Looked up from germline, CDR1 is MGHDK and CDR2 is SYGVNS. The ends lost 5 bases at V and 2 bases at J; junction bases unmatched: 14. CDR3 DNA: TGTGCCAGCAGTCCGCGCACCGGGACTAGCGATGTAAACACCGGGGAGCTGTTTTTT. This encodes CASSPRTGTSDVNTGELFF.

This clonotype was found many times. This chain links TRBV28 with TRBJ2-7; D may be TRBD2 (6 bases). Germline V lookup: CDR1 MDHEN, CDR2 SYDVKM. The CDR3 is 13 amino acids. Trimming left V 3 bases short and J 3 bases short, with 9 bases between. The CDR3 DNA follows: TGTGCCAGCAGTTTTGGAGGGAACTACGAGCAGTACTTC. Protein product: CASSFGGNYEQYF.

In this sample, this clonotype turned up many times. An end of the junction does not agree with germline; a read error may underlie this. The V call is TRBV10-3, the J call TRBJ2-3; D is unclear. Germline CDR1 is ENHRY and CDR2 is SYGVKD. This CDR3 is built from 13 residues. CDR3 in DNA: TGTGCCATCCGTGATAACCAGGCAGATACGCAGTATTTT. It translates to CAIRDNQADTQYF.

This clonotype was detected a few times. The chain employs TRBV12-3 or TRBV12-4 and TRBJ2-5; no clear D gene. The ends were cut back, 2 bases at V and 4 bases at J, with 8 bases in the middle. CDR3 size: 13 residues. CDR3 sequence: CASSLIRRETQYF. DNA of the CDR3: TGTGCCAGCAGTTTAATTCGTCGAGAGACCCAGTACTTC.

This clonotype was seen at least ten times. The chain joins TRBV4-1 to TRBJ2-3; D may match TRBD1 or TRBD2 (6 bases each). The CDR3 loop spans 15 amino acids. Trimming removed 0 bases at V and 8 bases at J, with 15 bases between. Germline CDR1 and CDR2: MGHRA and YSYEKL. CDR3 in amino acids: CASSQDRRGRLTQYF. The CDR3 nucleotides are TGCGCCAGCAGCCAAGATCGAAGGGGGAGGCTTACGCAGTATTTT.

This clonotype was observed a handful of times. The chain links TRBV20-1 to TRBJ2-2; TRBD2 matches 12 bases. Per germline, CDR1 DFQATT and CDR2 SNEGSKA (reference sequence). The CDR3 has 16 amino acids. The trim removed 3 bases at V and 4 bases at J, leaving 6 bases unmatched. The CDR3 protein is CSARGGLAGLTGELFF. CDR3 sequence (DNA): TGCAGTGCTAGGGGCGGACTAGCGGGGCTCACCGGGGAGCTGTTTTTT.

Many counts were recorded for this clonotype. This chain links TRBV7-9 with TRBJ2-5; tentatively, D is TRBD2 (6 bases). This CDR3 has 14 residues. Germline loops: CDR1 SEHNR, CDR2 FQNEAQ (reference sequence). The V and J ends lost 4 bases and 4 bases respectively, with 13 bases between them. As DNA, the CDR3 is TGTGCCAGCAGCTCCCGGGCGGGGCTAGAGACCCAGTACTTC. This translates into CASSSRAGLETQYF.

This clonotype occurred many times. The chain recombines TRBV29-1 with TRBJ2-2, with D hard to call. The CDR3 contains 17 residues. The V end lost 0 bases, the J end lost 0 bases, and 14 bases lay between the germline ends. The germline V gene has CDR1 SQVTM and CDR2 ANQGSEA. CDR3: CSVEDRGEDPNTGELFF. CDR3 DNA sequence: TGCAGCGTTGAAGATCGTGGGGAAGACCCGAACACCGGGGAGCTGTTTTTT.

This clonotype was counted between two and nine times. The genes are TRBV7-9 and TRBJ2-7, with D perhaps assigned TRBD1 or TRBD2 (7 bases each). From germline, CDR1 is SEHNR and CDR2 FQNEAQ (reference sequence). Trimming took 4 bases from V and 2 from J, leaving 15 bases between them. This CDR3 has 15 residues. CDR3 in DNA: TGTGCCAGCAGCTCCCCGACAGGGAGGGCCTACGAGCAGTACTTC. Translation: CASSSPTGRAYEQYF.

There are many counts of this clonotype. The J gene is TRBJ1-1, the V gene TRBV7-3; a weak D match, TRBD1 (6 bases). V was trimmed by 5 bases and J by 0 bases, leaving 13 bases between them. Germline values: CDR1 SGHTA, CDR2 FQGTGA. The CDR3 covers 15 residues. The CDR3 region is CASSLRQALNTEAFF. CDR3 sequence (DNA): TGTGCCAGCAGCCTTAGACAGGCTCTGAACACTGAAGCTTTCTTT.

Many counts were recorded for this clonotype. The chain carries TRBV28 and TRBJ2-7, with TRBD1 matching over 10 bases. CDR3 length equals 16 residues. CDR1 is MDHEN and CDR2 is SYDVKM in the germline V gene. Trimming removed 5 bases from V and 4 bases from J; junction bases left unmatched: 11. This CDR3 is CASSPRQGAHRYEQYF. The CDR3 coding sequence is TGTGCCAGCAGTCCGCGACAGGGGGCGCATCGGTACGAGCAGTACTTC.

This clonotype was recorded at least ten times. This chain connects TRBV20-1 to TRBJ2-1, with 8 bases matching TRBD2. J lost 0 bases, V lost 1 base, and 8 bases had no gene match. This CDR3 comprises 17 residues. Germline values: CDR1 DFQATT, CDR2 SNEGSKA (reference sequence). The CDR3 DNA follows: TGCAGTGCTAGAGGGTCGACTAGCGTCTACTCCTACAATGAGCAGTTCTTC. Its translation: CSARGSTSVYSYNEQFF.

This clonotype was recorded a few times. V and J are TRBV29-1 and TRBJ1-1, with a possible D match to TRBD1 (6 bases). The germline V gene encodes CDR1 SQVTM and CDR2 ANQGSEA. This CDR3 has 13 amino acids. The V end was cut by 7 bases, the J end by 5 bases, with 17 bases between. The CDR3 DNA reads TGCAGCGCGGGGGCGGGGAGAGGGACTGAAGCTTTCTTT. It translates to CSAGAGRGTEAFF.

This clonotype was picked up a small number of times. For the CDR3, the DNA is TGTGCCAGCAGCTTAGCGCCGGACAGGGGATCCGAAGCTTTCTTT. It translates to CASSLAPDRGSEAFF. The genes are TRBV7-2 and TRBJ1-1; 9 nucleotides match TRBD1. CDR1 SGHTA and CDR2 FQGNSA come from the germline V gene. Trimming at V came to 0 bases and at J to 8 bases, leaving 7 bases not matched to a gene. The CDR3 has 15 amino acids.

This clonotype was recorded at least ten times. The genes are TRBV7-2 and TRBJ2-6, with D possibly being TRBD2 (6 bases). The CDR3 length is 20 residues. The V gene's germline CDR1 is SGHTA and CDR2 FQGNSA. V was shortened by 4 bases and J by 1 base, with 23 bases between the two germline ends. The CDR3 DNA follows: TGTGCCAGCAGCTCCCGGGGCACGGGAGAACTACTGTCTGGGGCCAACGTCCTGACTTTC. It encodes CASSSRGTGELLSGANVLTF.